This entry lists 29 T cell receptor beta chains sequenced from one sample in a study of lung T cells in sarcoidosis with Löfgren's syndrome. Via MiXCR, TCRdb re-called the reads, giving one row per CDR3 protein. The top ten clones hold around 4.1% of a sample with approximately 20,000 distinct CDR3 sequences, roughly 20% of them seen once. Sequenced: CD4+ T cells from PBMCs. These receptors were obtained from a human donor with sarcoidosis (Löfgren's syndrome or another form), or a control subject (not recorded which).

This clonotype rates as medium-sized. J is TRBJ1-3 and V is TRBV28; D gene uncertain. The CDR3 contains 14 residues. The V gene's germline CDR1 is MDHEN and CDR2 SYDVKM. V shed 4 bases and J shed 3 bases, with 10 bases lying between them. CDR3 in DNA: TGTGCCAGCAGTTCACGACCCATTGGAAACACCATATATTTT. This codes for CASSSRPIGNTIYF. Full variable domain (missing parts from reference TRBV28 and TRBJ1-3): DVKVTQSSRYLVKRTGEKVFLECVQDMDHENMFWYRQDPGLGLRLIYFSYDVKMKEKGDIPEGYSVSREKKERFSLILESASTNQTSMYLCASSSRPIGNTIYFGEGSWLTVV.

This clonotype was recorded many times. This chain joins TRBV5-1 and TRBJ1-5, with D unclear. Germline CDR1 SGHRS, CDR2 YFSETQ. CDR3 length: 15 amino acids. V was shortened by 0 bases and J by 0 bases, with 7 bases between the two germline ends. For the CDR3, the DNA is TGCGCCAGCAGCTTGGAGGGATATAGCAATCAGCCCCAGCATTTT. Translated, it gives CASSLEGYSNQPQHF.

This clonotype has at least ten counts. Here the CDR3 reads CASSLAGNYGYTF. DNA of the CDR3: TGTGCCAGCAGTTTAGCAGGGAACTATGGCTACACCTTC. This chain uses TRBV12-3 or TRBV12-4 with TRBJ1-2, with unresolved D. This CDR3 contains 13 residues. Trimming pared 0 bases from V and 2 bases from J, leaving 4 bases between.

As DNA, the CDR3 is TGTGCCAGCAGTTCACCGGGACAGGCCCAAGAGACCCAGTACTTC. It translates to CASSSPGQAQETQYF. The V and J genes are TRBV6-1 and TRBJ2-5; 8 bases are shared with TRBD1. Per the germline V gene, CDR1 is MNHNS and CDR2 is SASEGT. There are 15 residues in the CDR3. V shed 5 bases, J shed 1 base, and the junction held 6 bases outside the gene matches.

Comments on this clonotype: A read error is possible here, since a much larger clone lies one base away. The chain employs TRBV28 and TRBJ2-7; 11 nucleotides match TRBD2. The CDR3 sequence is 16 residues long. Germline CDR1 reads MDHEN; CDR2 reads SYDVKM. This chain's CDR3 is CASSPPGLAARYGQYF. The CDR3 DNA reads TGTGCCAGCAGTCCCCCGGGACTAGCGGCCCGCTACGGGCAGTACTTC.

The chain couples TRBV6-4 to TRBJ2-1, with a tentative D call TRBD1 (5 bases). The germline V gene encodes CDR1 MRHNA and CDR2 SNTAGT. With 6 bases removed from V and 7 bases from J, the gap between germline ends came to 13 bases. The CDR3 totals 13 residues. The CDR3 loop is CASSRFRENEQFF. The DNA for the CDR3 is TGTGCCAGCAGCCGTTTCAGGGAAAATGAGCAGTTCTTC.

This clonotype counts as medium-sized. This sequence joins TRBV20-1 and TRBJ1-5; D gene uncertain. The CDR3 runs to 14 residues. Germline CDR1 is DFQATT and CDR2 is SNEGSKA (reference sequence). V dropped 6 bases and J dropped 5 bases, with 17 bases sitting between them. The CDR3 sequence: CSAGSDSLYQPQHF. The CDR3 nucleotides read TGCAGTGCCGGATCTGACTCCTTGTATCAGCCCCAGCATTTT.

This clonotype was counted at least ten times. The chain employs TRBV30 and TRBJ2-3; perhaps TRBD1 as D (6 bases). V gave up 2 bases and J gave up 3 bases, with 12 bases separating them. CDR3 length: 14 residues. Germline-derived CDR1 and CDR2 are GTSNPN and SVGIG (reference sequence). CDR3 in amino acids: CAWSNFRGTDTQYF. CDR3 nucleotide sequence: TGTGCCTGGAGTAATTTTAGGGGGACAGATACGCAGTATTTT.

As for this clonotype: This may arise from a read error, as a much more abundant clone is one base away. The chain is built from TRBV18 and TRBJ1-1; D ambiguous. CDR1 and CDR2 from the germline V gene are KGHSH and LQKENI. Trimming stripped 3 bases from V and 3 bases from J, with 17 bases between. The CDR3 loop spans 16 amino acids. CDR3 sequence reads: CASSPPKQSLDTEAFF. CDR3 nucleotide sequence: TGTGCCAGCTCACCCCCAAAGCAGAGTTTGGACACTGAAGCTTTCTTT. Combining the CDR3 with reference TRBV18 and TRBJ1-1 gives the whole variable domain NAGVMQNPRHLVRRRGQEARLRCSPMKGHSHVYWYRQLPEEGLKFMVYLQKENIIDESGMPKERFSAEFPKEGPSILRIQQVVRGDSAAYFCASSPPKQSLDTEAFFGQGTRLTVV.

The rearrangement joins TRBV19 to TRBJ2-5; TRBD1 or TRBD2 may be the D gene (5 bases each). Trimming pared 5 bases from V and 3 bases from J, leaving 13 bases between. CDR3 size: 14 residues. Germline CDR1 is LNHDA and CDR2 is SQIVND (reference sequence). The CDR3 loop reads CASSGWGLEETQYF. DNA for the CDR3: TGTGCCAGTAGTGGATGGGGGTTGGAAGAGACCCAGTACTTC.

This clonotype was picked up many times. The V call is TRBV25-1, the J call TRBJ2-5, with TRBD1 as a possible D gene (6 bases). Trimming stripped 4 bases from V and 5 bases from J, with 14 bases between. The CDR3 runs to 14 residues. Germline V gene data show CDR1 as MGHDK and CDR2 as SYGVNS. The CDR3 DNA is TGTGCCAGCAGTGCGACAGGAGGCCTCGAGACCCAGTACTTC. Amino acid sequence: CASSATGGLETQYF.

This clonotype was found a few times. This rearrangement joins TRBV28 to TRBJ2-3; TRBD2 aligns across 8 bases. Germline V gene lookup returns CDR1 MDHEN and CDR2 SYDVKM. Losses at the gene ends were 3 bases for V and 5 bases for J; bases not matched to a gene: 16. This CDR3 spans 18 amino acids. Here the CDR3 DNA reads TGTGCCAGCAGTTTTAGTAATCTGGGCGGGGGGCGTGGAGATACGCAGTATTTT. It is translated as CASSFSNLGGGRGDTQYF.

This clonotype was observed at least ten times. This chain connects TRBV29-1 to TRBJ2-1; D is possibly TRBD1 or TRBD2 (5 bases each). The CDR3 consists of 13 residues. Trimming removed 8 bases at V and 9 bases at J, with 20 bases between. CDR1 is SQVTM, CDR2 ANQGSEA, per germline. The DNA for the CDR3 is TGCAGCCCCAGGGTTGGGGGTCGCGGTGAGCAGTTCTTC. This sequence encodes CSPRVGGRGEQFF.

Turning to this clonotype: Being one base from a much bigger clone, this may be a read error. This chain links TRBV5-1 with TRBJ2-3; no firm D call. The germline V gene has CDR1 SGHRS and CDR2 YFSETQ. The V and J ends lost 4 bases and 4 bases respectively, with 7 bases between them. The CDR3 length is 12 residues. In DNA form, the CDR3 reads TGCGCCAGCAGCCAAGACGCAGATACGCAGTATTTT. It yields the protein CASSQDADTQYF. The whole variable domain, remainder taken from reference TRBV5-1 and TRBJ2-3, is KAGVTQTPRYLIKTRGQQVTLSCSPISGHRSVSWYQQTPGQGLQFLFEYFSETQRNKGNFPGRFSGRQFSNSRSEMNVSTLELGDSALYLCASSQDADTQYFGPGTRLTVL.

This clonotype is judged medium-sized. The CDR3 spells CASSWGLAEQFF. DNA of the CDR3: TGTGCCAGCAGTTGGGGACTAGCGGAGCAGTTCTTC. The rearrangement uses TRBV6-2 or TRBV6-3 and TRBJ2-1, with 10 bases fitting TRBD2. The germline V gene has CDR1 MNHEY and CDR2 SVGEGT. V lost 4 bases and J lost 10; bases outside the gene matches: 1. The CDR3 runs to 12 residues.

At least ten counts were recorded for this clonotype. This chain joins TRBV20-1 and TRBJ2-1; no firm D call. Germline loops: CDR1 DFQATT, CDR2 SNEGSKA (reference sequence). CDR3 length: 13 residues. With 6 bases removed from V and 5 bases from J, the gap between germline ends came to 14 bases. The CDR3 loop reads CSAPNRPNNEQFF. The CDR3 DNA is TGCAGTGCACCAAACCGGCCCAACAATGAGCAGTTCTTC.

This clonotype is labeled as medium-sized. The chain joins TRBV27 to TRBJ2-7, with 7 bases that match TRBD2. The CDR3 length is 13 residues. CDR1 and CDR2 from the germline V gene are MNHEY and SMNVEV (reference sequence). Losses at the gene ends were 7 bases for V and 2 bases for J; bases not matched to a gene: 5. CDR3 nucleotide sequence: TGTGCCAGCAAGCGGGGCCCCACCTACGAGCAGTACTTC. Residues: CASKRGPTYEQYF.

At least ten counts were recorded for this clonotype. This chain links TRBV13 with TRBJ1-1; TRBD1 matches 8 bases. The CDR3 contains 15 residues. The V gene end was trimmed by 2 bases and the J gene end by 5 bases; junction bases not matched to a gene: 7. Germline V gives CDR1 PRHDT, CDR2 FYEKMQ (reference sequence). The CDR3 DNA follows: TGTGCCAGCAGCTTACGCGGACAGGGTTCTACTGAAGCTTTCTTT. Translating it yields CASSLRGQGSTEAFF.

This chain connects TRBV7-8 to TRBJ2-3, with D maybe TRBD2 (5 bases). The V end was cut by 2 bases, the J end by 1 base, with 13 bases between. Germline CDR1 and CDR2: SGHVS and FQNEAQ. The CDR3 loop spans 16 amino acids. The CDR3 here is CASSLSTGSGTDTQYF. The CDR3 DNA reads as TGTGCCAGCAGCTTATCTACGGGGTCGGGCACAGATACGCAGTATTTT.

At least ten counts were recorded for this clonotype. The chain employs TRBV5-1 and TRBJ1-1; no definite D call. Germline loops: CDR1 SGHRS, CDR2 YFSETQ. The CDR3 length is 13 residues. V lost 0 bases, J lost 5 bases, and 8 bases lay in between. CDR3 protein: CASSLEWLTEAFF. Here the CDR3 DNA reads TGCGCCAGCAGCTTGGAATGGTTAACTGAAGCTTTCTTT. The full variable domain, with the rest looked up from reference TRBV5-1 and TRBJ1-1, is KAGVTQTPRYLIKTRGQQVTLSCSPISGHRSVSWYQQTPGQGLQFLFEYFSETQRNKGNFPGRFSGRQFSNSRSEMNVSTLELGDSALYLCASSLEWLTEAFFGQGTRLTVV.

This clonotype was observed many times. The chain recombines TRBV20-1 with TRBJ2-1; 10 nucleotides agree with TRBD2. The CDR3 sequence is 15 residues long. Germline V gene sequence: CDR1 DFQATT, CDR2 SNEGSKA (reference sequence). The ends lost 4 bases at V and 8 bases at J; junction bases unmatched: 11. The CDR3: CSANFLAGVRDEQFF. As DNA, the CDR3 is TGCAGTGCTAACTTTCTAGCGGGAGTTAGGGATGAGCAGTTCTTC.

The table lists this clonotype with many counts. The chain has TRBV12-3 or TRBV12-4 and TRBJ2-2; D uncertain. The V end lost 3 bases, the J end lost 6 bases, and 8 bases lay between the germline ends. The CDR3 sequence is 13 residues long. CDR3 region: CASSFYSSGELFF. The CDR3 DNA follows: TGTGCCAGCAGTTTCTATAGCTCCGGGGAGCTGTTTTTT.

This clonotype has ten or more counts. The chain has TRBV5-1 and TRBJ2-3; 7 nucleotides line up with TRBD1. In germline, CDR1 is SGHRS, CDR2 YFSETQ. The CDR3 is 16 amino acids. Germline trimming cut 5 bases from V and 0 bases from J; bases unmatched to any gene: 9. CDR3 loop: CASRPGTDTSTDTQYF. In DNA form, the CDR3 reads TGCGCCAGCAGGCCCGGGACAGATACTAGCACAGATACGCAGTATTTT.

The chain is built from TRBV30 and TRBJ1-5; perhaps TRBD1 as D (5 bases). The CDR3 consists of 13 residues. V lost 1 base, J lost 4 bases, and 8 bases lay in between. Germline assignment: CDR1 GTSNPN and CDR2 SVGIG (reference sequence). The DNA of the CDR3 is TGTGCCTGGAGTGGACAGCCAAATCAGCCCCAGCATTTT. Protein sequence: CAWSGQPNQPQHF.

By its share, this clonotype is medium-sized. The chain uses TRBV20-1 and TRBJ2-7; possibly TRBD1 for D (6 bases). CDR3 length: 14 amino acids. The germline V gene has CDR1 DFQATT and CDR2 SNEGSKA (reference sequence). The V and J ends lost 2 bases and 2 bases respectively, with 13 bases between them. Written as DNA, the CDR3 is TGCAGTGCTAGATATGACAGGACGACCTACGAGCAGTACTTC. Translation gives CSARYDRTTYEQYF.

V usage is TRBV7-2 and J usage is TRBJ1-2; perhaps TRBD1 as D (6 bases). CDR3 size: 17 residues. V was cut by 1 base and J by 2 bases, with 17 bases left in between. Per the germline V gene, CDR1 is SGHTA and CDR2 is FQGNSA. CDR3 in DNA: TGTGCCAGCAGCTTAGGGCATGGGGGCAGGACCAACTATGGCTACACCTTC. Encoded protein: CASSLGHGGRTNYGYTF.

Turning to this clonotype: A much larger clone sits a single nucleotide away, making a read error possible. The V gene is TRBV12-3 or TRBV12-4, the J gene TRBJ2-1; TRBD2 agrees at 10 bases. This CDR3 region has 15 residues. The CDR3 DNA follows: TGTGCCAGCGGGCGAGCGGGGGGGCCGTACAATGAGCAGCTCTTC. Protein: CASGRAGGPYNEQLF.

In its sample, this clonotype was seen many times. The chain has TRBV7-2 and TRBJ2-7; TRBD2 matches at 8 bases. The germline gives CDR1 SGHTA, CDR2 FQGNSA. The ends lost 1 base at V and 4 bases at J; junction bases unmatched: 6. This CDR3 spans 15 amino acids. CDR3 region: CASSLEGREGYEQYF. CDR3 coding DNA: TGTGCCAGCAGCTTAGAGGGCCGGGAGGGATACGAGCAGTACTTC.

This clonotype was counted ten times or more. V is TRBV19 and J is TRBJ1-6, with D tentatively TRBD1 (6 bases). The V end was cut by 6 bases, the J end by 8 bases, with 11 bases between. This CDR3 is 13 amino acids long. The germline V gene has CDR1 LNHDA and CDR2 SQIVND (reference sequence). The CDR3 DNA sequence: TGTGCCAGTAGAAGGACAGAGGATTCACCCCTCCACTTT. Protein product: CASRRTEDSPLHF.